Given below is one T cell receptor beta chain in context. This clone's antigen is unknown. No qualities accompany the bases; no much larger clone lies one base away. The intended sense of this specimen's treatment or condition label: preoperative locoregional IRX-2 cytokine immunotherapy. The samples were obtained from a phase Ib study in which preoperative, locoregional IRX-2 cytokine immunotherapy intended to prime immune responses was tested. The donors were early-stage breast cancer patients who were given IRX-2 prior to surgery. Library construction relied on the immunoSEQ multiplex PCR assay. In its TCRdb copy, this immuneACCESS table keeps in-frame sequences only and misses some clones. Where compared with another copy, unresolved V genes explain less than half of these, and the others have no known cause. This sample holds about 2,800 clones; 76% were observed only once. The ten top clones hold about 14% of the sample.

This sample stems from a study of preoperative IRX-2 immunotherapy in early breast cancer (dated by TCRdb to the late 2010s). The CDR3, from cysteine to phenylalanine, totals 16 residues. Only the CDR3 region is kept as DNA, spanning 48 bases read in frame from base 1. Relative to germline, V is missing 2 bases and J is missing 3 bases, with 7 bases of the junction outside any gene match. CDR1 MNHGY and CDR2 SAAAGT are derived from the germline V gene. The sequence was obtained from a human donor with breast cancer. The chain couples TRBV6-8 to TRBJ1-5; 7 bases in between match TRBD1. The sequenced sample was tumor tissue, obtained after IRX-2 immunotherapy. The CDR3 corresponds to CASSYRLRGFNQPQHF. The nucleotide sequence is TGTGCCAGCAGTTACCGGCTCAGGGGGTTCAATCAGCCCCAGCATTTT.